This is a list of T cell receptor beta chains from one sample in a study of beta chain features in type 1 diabetes. Generated by immunoSEQ multiplex PCR, the TCRdb table keeps only in-frame clones and is missing some. The table has 150,000 to 200,000 clones, over 55% seen once. The sequenced material came from naive CD4+ T cells from blood. The receptor set was obtained from a man under 40 with type 1 diabetes. Each CDR3 is given without its conserved first and last residue.

v_call: TRBV18
j_call: TRBJ2-2
cdr3_length: 15
cdr3_aa: ASSPITAAGNTGELF

v_call: TRBV18
j_call: TRBJ2-7
cdr3_length: 10
cdr3_aa: ASSSLLGEQY

v_call: TRBV7-9
j_call: TRBJ2-7
cdr3_length: 9
cdr3_aa: ASSFQYEQY

v_call: TRBV2
j_call: TRBJ1-2
cdr3_length: 10
cdr3_aa: ASRDRVTGYT

v_call: TRBV2
j_call: TRBJ2-3
cdr3_length: 9
cdr3_aa: ASSPRDTQY

v_call: TRBV30
j_call: TRBJ1-1
cdr3_length: 12
cdr3_aa: AWKITGSMTEAF

v_call: TRBV7-6
j_call: TRBJ2-7
cdr3_length: 13
cdr3_aa: ASRPRQGSLGEQY

v_call: TRBV21-1
j_call: TRBJ2-1
cdr3_length: 12
cdr3_aa: ASSKGSRTNEQF

v_call: TRBV7-2
j_call: TRBJ2-1
cdr3_length: 9
cdr3_aa: ASSVYNEQF

v_call: TRBV9
j_call: TRBJ1-1
cdr3_length: 12
cdr3_aa: ASSVVEQFTEAF

v_call: TRBV10-3
j_call: TRBJ2-5
cdr3_length: 11
cdr3_aa: AIEEGRDETQY

v_call: TRBV7-9
j_call: TRBJ2-2
cdr3_length: 11
cdr3_aa: ASTKHGTGELF

v_call: TRBV30
j_call: TRBJ2-3
cdr3_length: 16
cdr3_aa: AWSVSRTSGGAADTQY

v_call: TRBV30
j_call: TRBJ2-4
cdr3_length: 10
cdr3_aa: AWGRGGDIQY

v_call: TRBV29-1
j_call: TRBJ2-7
cdr3_length: 10
cdr3_aa: SVGRAPYEQY

v_call: TRBV12-5
j_call: TRBJ2-1
cdr3_length: 14
cdr3_aa: ASGFILAGGLNEQF

v_call: TRBV29-1
j_call: TRBJ1-1
cdr3_length: 11
cdr3_aa: SVLAGVNTEAF

v_call: TRBV10-3
j_call: TRBJ2-7
cdr3_length: 14
cdr3_aa: AISESKRGDSYEQY

v_call: TRBV29-1
j_call: TRBJ2-7
cdr3_length: 13
cdr3_aa: SVEDLTGGGYEQY